These 3 T cell receptor delta chains originate from one sample sequenced in a study of gamma-delta chains in newborns, infants, children. TCRdb fed the reads into CATT to redo clone calling. The sample contains around 6,200 delta-chain clones, 2.6% of which appear only once. The sequencing sample was made of blood. The receptors come from a child who was a newborn, infant or young child, either healthy, febrile or measles-vaccinated (not recorded which).

In the case of this clone: TCRdb's entry gives the protein of a much larger clone, which mismatches this DNA's translation at residue 5, likely from a read error; the protein reported here is translated from the DNA. The gene calls are TRDV2 and TRDJ3; a possible D gene is TRDD3 (5 bases). V was clipped by 3 bases and J by 5 bases, with 19 bases between them. Per the germline V gene, CDR1 is GEAIGNYY and CDR2 is EKD. CDR3 length: 18 amino acids. The CDR3 DNA follows: TGTGCCTGTGACGCCGCCGGGATTCCGCTCCGGGACACCCGACAGATGTTTTTC. Its protein is CACDAAGIPLRDTRQMFF.

In its sample, this clone is medium-sized. The rearrangement uses TRDV2 and TRDJ3; 7 bases are a match to TRDD3. Germline V gene data show CDR1 as GEAIGNYY and CDR2 as EKD. V gave up 1 base and J gave up 4 bases; unmatched junction bases: 0. This CDR3 contains 15 residues. CDR3 DNA: TGTGCCTGTGACACTGGGGGATGGGACACCCGACAGATGTTTTTC. It encodes CACDTGGWDTRQMFF.

In its sample, this clone was seen a few times. The mismatch at residue 11 between this DNA's translation and the TCRdb protein of a much larger clone likely reflects a read error; the protein shown is translated from the DNA. J is TRDJ3 and V is TRDV2; 8 positions agree with TRDD3. Germline CDR1 GEAIGNYY, CDR2 EKD. The CDR3 length is 18 residues. The CDR3 DNA sequence: TGTGCCTGTGACAGTACTGGGGGCCGATCCTTGGACACCCGACAGATGTTTTTC. This gives the protein CACDSTGGRSLDTRQMFF.